The source of this TCR beta chain is a study of shared clonotypes between healthy human individuals. Trimming took off 3 bases at V and 0 bases at J, with 18 bases between the two ends. CDR1 LNHDA and CDR2 SQIVND come from the germline V gene (reference sequence). There are 18 residues in the CDR3. Repertoires were generated with immunoSEQ multiplex PCR, while TCRdb's copy carries only in-frame clones and drops some. In the table there are over 2 million clones, approximately 90% of which are singletons. The chain couples TRBV19 to TRBJ2-1; D perhaps matches TRBD1 (5 bases). Sequenced input: naive CD4+ T cells from PBMCs. Subset defined: CD45RA+ positively selected. The sequence was collected from a man aged 18 to 30 in good health. Some clones in this sample may be carry-over from other donors' samples. Here the CDR3 DNA reads TGTGCCAGTAGTATCTATTCACCAGGGCGGAGCTCCTACAATGAGCAGTTCTTC. Protein sequence: CASSIYSPGRSSYNEQFF.